This is a list of T cell receptor beta chains from one sample in a study of cytomegalovirus exposure and HLA in healthy donors. Here immunoSEQ multiplex PCR was the method, and the copy in TCRdb shows in-frame clones only, minus some. The sample lists roughly 140,000 clones; roughly four fifths were seen once. The specimen sequenced was PBMCs. The receptor set was obtained from a man aged 25-45 years in good health and CMV-seropositive. Each CDR3 is given with its conserved first and last residue. A D gene is named only where the DNA matches it firmly. Expanded clones get a size class; other rows say once, few or many, or leave the size out.

TRBJ2-3,NA,TRBD1,TRBV5-4,CASSLGDRTTDTQYF,TGTGCCAGCAGCTTGGGGGACAGGACCACAGATACGCAGTATTTT
TRBJ2-2,NA,NA,TRBV5-1,CASSFALDTGELFF,TGCGCCAGCAGCTTCGCCCTAGACACCGGGGAGCTGTTTTTT
TRBJ2-2,NA,NA,TRBV5-1,CASSRDMVGTGELFF,TGCGCCAGCAGCCGGGACATGGTTGGCACCGGGGAGCTGTTTTTT
TRBJ1-4,NA,NA,TRBV29-1,CSVAQGSEKLFF,TGCAGCGTTGCACAGGGTAGCGAAAAACTGTTTTTT
TRBJ1-5,NA,NA,TRBV6-6,CASSSQAEQPQHF,TGTGCCAGCAGTTCGCAGGCCGAGCAGCCCCAGCATTTT
TRBJ2-3,NA,TRBD2,TRBV4-1,CASSQAWTSGGAGTDTQYF,TGCGCCAGCAGCCAAGCCTGGACTAGCGGGGGGGCCGGGACAGATACGCAGTATTTT
TRBJ1-3,NA,NA,TRBV30,CAWNSGSGNTIYF,TGTGCCTGGAATTCAGGCTCTGGAAACACCATATATTTT
TRBJ1-1,NA,TRBD1,TRBV4-3,CASSQDRDRDTEAFF,TGCGCCAGCAGCCAAGATCGGGACAGGGACACTGAAGCTTTCTTT
TRBJ2-5,NA,NA,TRBV15,CATSRETAQETQYF,TGTGCCACCAGCAGAGAAACAGCCCAAGAGACCCAGTACTTC
TRBJ1-1,NA,TRBD1,TRBV6-6,CASSPGTGWNTEAFF,TGTGCCAGCAGTCCGGGGACAGGTTGGAACACTGAAGCTTTCTTT
TRBJ2-1,few,NA,TRBV27,CASSLSGGPYNEQFF,TGTGCCAGCAGTTTGTCGGGGGGCCCTTACAATGAGCAGTTCTTC
TRBJ2-1,few,TRBD2,TRBV4-2,CASSDLLANEQFF,TGTGCCAGCAGCGACTTACTAGCGAATGAGCAGTTCTTC
TRBJ1-2,NA,NA,TRBV27,CASSFGGSGGYTF,TGTGCCAGCAGTTTTGGTGGGAGTGGCGGCTACACCTTC
TRBJ2-1,few,NA,TRBV11-2,CASRPIARSYNEQFF,TGTGCCAGCAGACCTATAGCGCGGTCCTACAATGAGCAGTTCTTC
TRBJ2-3,NA,NA,TRBV4-1,CASSQDLGDPGADTQYF,TGCGCCAGCAGCCAAGATCTCGGCGACCCCGGGGCAGATACGCAGTATTTT
TRBJ1-4,NA,NA,TRBV6-5,CASSYSIQGEKLFF,TGTGCCAGCAGTTACTCGATCCAGGGGGAAAAACTGTTTTTT
TRBJ2-5,NA,TRBD1,TRBV5-1,CASSLARVNRGPETQYF,TGCGCCAGCAGCTTGGCCCGAGTTAACAGGGGGCCAGAGACCCAGTACTTC
TRBJ2-7,NA,TRBD2,TRBV25-1,CASSGGLANEQYF,TGTGCCAGCAGTGGGGGACTAGCGAACGAGCAGTACTTC
TRBJ2-6,many,NA,TRBV4-2,CASSHYTGSSSGANVLTF,TGTGCCAGCAGCCATTATACGGGTTCCAGCTCTGGGGCCAACGTCCTGACTTTC
TRBJ2-7,few,NA,TRBV7-8,CVSKQKPAYEQYF,TGTGTTAGCAAGCAGAAGCCGGCATACGAGCAGTACTTC
TRBJ2-2,NA,NA,TRBV29-1,CSVGGPGSRTGELFF,TGCAGCGTTGGGGGCCCAGGGTCCAGAACCGGGGAGCTGTTTTTT
TRBJ2-3,NA,NA,TRBV11-2,CASSSPLGTQYF,TGTGCCAGCAGCTCGCCCCTCGGTACGCAGTATTTT
TRBJ2-1,NA,TRBD2,TRBV28,CASNYRGLAVVKHGNEQFF,TGTGCCAGCAACTATAGGGGACTAGCGGTAGTAAAACACGGAAATGAGCAGTTCTTC
TRBJ1-5,NA,TRBD1,TRBV30,CAWSVRRGSNQPQHF,TGTGCCTGGAGTGTCCGCAGGGGGAGCAATCAGCCCCAGCATTTT
TRBJ1-4,NA,NA,TRBV4-2,CASSQDIGATNEKLFF,TGTGCCAGCAGCCAAGATATAGGGGCAACTAATGAAAAACTGTTTTTT
TRBJ2-2,NA,NA,TRBV11-3,CASSPGENTGELFF,TGTGCCAGCAGCCCGGGGGAAAACACCGGGGAGCTGTTTTTT
TRBJ2-7,NA,TRBD2,TRBV27,CASSLGVAGDGEQYF,TGTGCCAGCAGTTTAGGAGTAGCGGGAGATGGCGAGCAGTACTTC
TRBJ2-7,once,NA,TRBV27,CASSLSPFYEQYF,TGTGCCAGCAGTTTATCTCCCTTTTACGAGCAGTACTTC
TRBJ2-3,NA,NA,TRBV5-1,CASSLIQGRLTDTQYF,TGCGCCAGCAGCTTGATACAGGGGAGGCTCACAGATACGCAGTATTTT
TRBJ2-2,NA,NA,TRBV7-9,CASNEDRSTGELFF,TGTGCCAGCAATGAAGACCGGAGCACCGGGGAGCTGTTTTTT
TRBJ2-4,NA,TRBD1,TRBV5-4,CASSPDRGSDIQYF,TGTGCCAGCAGCCCGGACAGGGGGTCGGACATTCAGTACTTC
TRBJ1-2,NA,NA,TRBV28,CASSLRNSWNLNYGYTF,TGTGCCAGCAGTTTAAGGAACAGCTGGAATCTTAACTATGGCTACACCTTC
TRBJ2-1,NA,TRBD2,TRBV7-9,CASSLWASGSDEQFF,TGTGCCAGCAGCCTATGGGCTAGCGGGAGCGATGAGCAGTTCTTC
TRBJ2-1,NA,TRBD2,TRBV30,CAWSVLAGGYNEQFF,TGTGCCTGGAGTGTACTAGCGGGGGGCTACAATGAGCAGTTCTTC
TRBJ1-4,NA,NA,TRBV10-3,CAISDFGGLDEKLFF,TGTGCCATCAGTGATTTCGGGGGATTAGATGAAAAACTGTTTTTT
TRBJ1-5,NA,NA,TRBV19,CASSSGPRYQPQHF,TGTGCCAGTAGTTCTGGGCCCCGTTATCAGCCCCAGCATTTT
TRBJ2-3,few,NA,TRBV30,CAWSVGGGNTDTQYF,TGTGCCTGGAGTGTTGGTGGGGGGAACACAGATACGCAGTATTTT
TRBJ2-4,once,NA,TRBV27,CASSFSAGPKYF,TGTGCCAGCAGTTTTTCGGCGGGGCCGAAGTACTTC
TRBJ2-1,once,TRBD2,TRBV19,CASSIPGGAYNEQFF,TGTGCCAGTAGTATCCCCGGGGGGGCCTACAATGAGCAGTTCTTC
TRBJ1-4,NA,NA,TRBV5-1,CASSSLGQVNEKLFF,TGCGCCAGCAGCTCCCTGGGGCAGGTTAATGAAAAACTGTTTTTT
TRBJ1-1,once,NA,TRBV28,CVSTPQGFRDTEAFF,TGTGTCAGCACCCCGCAGGGGTTTAGGGACACTGAAGCTTTCTTT
TRBJ2-1,NA,TRBD1,TRBV29-1,CSVGTGSYNEQFF,TGCAGCGTCGGGACAGGAAGCTACAATGAGCAGTTCTTC
TRBJ1-4,once,NA,TRBV2,CASTTGLGEKLFF,TGTGCCAGCACCACAGGCTTGGGGGAAAAACTGTTTTTT
TRBJ1-6,few,NA,TRBV6-5,CASSYMTGSPLHF,TGTGCCAGCAGTTACATGACAGGATCACCCCTCCACTTT